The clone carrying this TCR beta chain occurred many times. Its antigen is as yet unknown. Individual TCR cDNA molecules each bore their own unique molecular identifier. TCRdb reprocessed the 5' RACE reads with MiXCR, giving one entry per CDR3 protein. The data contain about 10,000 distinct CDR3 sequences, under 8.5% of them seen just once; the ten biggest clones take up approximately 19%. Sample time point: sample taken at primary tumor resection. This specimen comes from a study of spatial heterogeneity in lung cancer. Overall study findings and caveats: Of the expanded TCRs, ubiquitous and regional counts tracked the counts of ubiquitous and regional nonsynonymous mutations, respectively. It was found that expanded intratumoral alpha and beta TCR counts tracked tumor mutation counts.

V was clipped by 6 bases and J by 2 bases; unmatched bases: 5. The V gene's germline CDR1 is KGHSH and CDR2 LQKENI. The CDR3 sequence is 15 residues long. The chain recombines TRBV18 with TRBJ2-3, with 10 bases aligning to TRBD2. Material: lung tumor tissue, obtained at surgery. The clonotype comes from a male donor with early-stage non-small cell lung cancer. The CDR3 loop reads CASSPLAGVTDTQYF. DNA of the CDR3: TGTGCCAGCTCCCCGCTAGCGGGGGTCACAGATACGCAGTATTTT.